These 21 T cell receptor beta chains originate from one sample sequenced in a study of blood T cell repertoires in COVID-19. The method was immunoSEQ multiplex PCR; TCRdb's version includes in-frame clones alone and lacks a portion of them. This repertoire shows around 390,000 clones, approximately 87% found once; its top ten account for approximately 9.3%. Sequenced sample: PBMCs or T cells enriched from blood (not recorded which). These receptor sequences come from a woman aged 50 to 65 who had recovered from COVID-19.

The CDR3, as DNA: TGCGCCAGCAGCCAAGATCCTATAGAGACCCAGTACTTC. Amino acids: CASSQDPIETQYF. The chain combines TRBV4-1 with TRBJ2-5; D is undetermined. There are 13 residues in the CDR3. Between the trimmed V and J ends, which lost 0 bases and 4 bases, there was a span of 6 bases. CDR1 and CDR2 (germline): MGHRA, YSYEKL.

This chain uses TRBV9 with TRBJ2-7; maybe TRBD2 (6 bases). Between the trimmed V and J ends, which lost 3 bases and 2 bases, there was a span of 18 bases. This CDR3 comprises 16 residues. The germline CDR1 and CDR2 sequences are SGDLS and YYNGEE. The CDR3 region has the DNA TGTGCCAGCAGCGAGGGGTGGAGGGAACCTACCTACGAGCAGTACTTC. As protein: CASSEGWREPTYEQYF.

The rearrangement joins TRBV3-1 (or the pseudogene TRBV3-2) to TRBJ2-1; TRBD1 matches 12 bases. The CDR3 is 15 residues long. Trimming cost V 4 bases and J 10 bases; bases outside gene matches: 8. Germline CDR1 LGHDT, CDR2 YNNKEL (reference sequence). The CDR3 nucleotides are TGTGCCAGCAGCCCGCAGGGACAGGGGGCAGGAGAGCAGTTCTTC. Amino acid sequence: CASSPQGQGAGEQFF.

This chain uses TRBV28 with TRBJ2-3; TRBD1 matches 9 bases. Germline trimming cut 7 bases from V and 3 bases from J; bases unmatched to any gene: 11. Germline V gene data show CDR1 as MDHEN and CDR2 as SYDVKM. The CDR3 has 16 amino acids. The CDR3 DNA sequence: TGTGCCAGCACTACCATCTCCGGGACAGGGACAGATACGCAGTATTTT. It specifies CASTTISGTGTDTQYF. The full variable domain, completed using reference TRBV28 and TRBJ2-3, is DVKVTQSSRYLVKRTGEKVFLECVQDMDHENMFWYRQDPGLGLRLIYFSYDVKMKEKGDIPEGYSVSREKKERFSLILESASTNQTSMYLCASTTISGTGTDTQYFGPGTRLTVL.

The chain combines TRBV4-1 with TRBJ2-2; D is uncertain. Trimming pared 1 base from V and 1 base from J, leaving 7 bases between. This CDR3 has 15 residues. Germline values: CDR1 MGHRA, CDR2 YSYEKL. The CDR3 bases are TGCGCCAGCAGCCAAGTCGCACAGAACACCGGGGAGCTGTTTTTT. Residues: CASSQVAQNTGELFF.

The gene calls are TRBV7-6 and TRBJ2-1; TRBD2 is a possible D gene (5 bases). The CDR3 is 17 residues long. Germline values: CDR1 SGHVS, CDR2 FNYEAQ. V lost 4 bases and J 5 bases, leaving 21 bases between the germline ends. CDR3 nucleotides: TGTGCCAGCAGCTCCCAGGCCTGGACGGGGAATCACAATGAGCAGTTCTTC. It yields the protein CASSSQAWTGNHNEQFF. Full variable domain (rest looked up from reference TRBV7-6 and TRBJ2-1): GAGVSQSPRYKVTKRGQDVALRCDPISGHVSLYWYRQALGQGPEFLTYFNYEAQQDKSGLPNDRFSAERPEGSISTLTIQRTEQRDSAMYRCASSSQAWTGNHNEQFFGPGTRLTVL.

The CDR3 region is CASTSLGQDTEQYF. The CDR3 DNA sequence: TGTGCCAGCACCTCGCTGGGACAGGATACTGAGCAGTACTTC. The chain combines TRBV27 with TRBJ2-7; TRBD1 aligns across 8 bases. Trimming at V came to 7 bases and at J to 7 bases, leaving 12 bases not matched to a gene. Germline lookup yields CDR1 MNHEY and CDR2 SMNVEV (reference sequence). The CDR3 sequence is 14 residues long.

The chain combines TRBV2 with TRBJ2-1, with 12 bases aligning to TRBD2. The CDR3 covers 17 residues. Germline V lookup: CDR1 SNHLY, CDR2 FYNNEI. J lost 3 bases, V lost 5 bases, and 8 bases had no gene match. The CDR3 sequence: CASSISWTSGIYNEQFF. DNA for the CDR3: TGTGCCAGCAGTATCAGTTGGACTAGCGGGATCTACAATGAGCAGTTCTTC. The full variable domain, rest sourced from reference TRBV2 and TRBJ2-1, is EPEVTQTPSHQVTQMGQEVILRCVPISNHLYFYWYRQILGQKVEFLVSFYNNEISEKSEIFDDQFSVERPDGSNFTLKIRSTKLEDSAMYFCASSISWTSGIYNEQFFGPGTRLTVL.

CDR3 in DNA: TGTGCCAGCAGCCAAGGACAGGCGGTTTCCTACGAGCAGTACTTC. Residues: CASSQGQAVSYEQYF. This sequence joins TRBV28 and TRBJ2-7; TRBD1 agrees at 7 bases. This CDR3 has 15 amino acids. CDR1 and CDR2 (germline): MDHEN, SYDVKM. V lost 6 bases and J lost 1; bases outside the gene matches: 9.

V usage is TRBV6-6 and J usage is TRBJ1-1, with a possible D match to TRBD1 (6 bases). CDR3 length equals 16 residues. V lost 0 bases, J lost 0 bases, and 11 bases lay in between. Germline CDR1 MNHNY, CDR2 SVGAGI (reference sequence). The CDR3 loop reads CASSYSWDTLNTEAFF. The CDR3 region has the DNA TGTGCCAGCAGTTACTCGTGGGACACCCTGAACACTGAAGCTTTCTTT.

The chain uses TRBV30 and TRBJ2-7, with D perhaps matching TRBD2 (5 bases). V was trimmed by 0 bases and J by 3 bases, leaving 9 bases between them. CDR3 size: 13 residues. From germline, CDR1 is GTSNPN and CDR2 SVGIG (reference sequence). CDR3 DNA sequence: TGTGCCTGGAGTGTACTTGAGGGCTACGAGCAGTACTTC. Protein sequence: CAWSVLEGYEQYF.

The chain combines TRBV20-1 with TRBJ1-1, with 7 bases aligning to TRBD1. Germline assignment: CDR1 DFQATT and CDR2 SNEGSKA (reference sequence). The length of the CDR3 is 11 residues. The CDR3, as DNA: TGCGGGAACAGGGGTTTCACTGAAGCTTTCTTT. Its translation: CGNRGFTEAFF.

This chain joins TRBV6-5 and TRBJ1-5; 7 nucleotides agree with TRBD1. CDR3 length equals 15 residues. CDR1 is MNHEY, CDR2 SVGAGI, per germline. V lost 8 bases, J lost 2 bases, and 9 bases stayed unmatched. CDR3 DNA sequence: TGTGCCAGCGGAAGACAGGGTTATGGCAATCAGCCCCAGCATTTT. It is translated as CASGRQGYGNQPQHF.

CDR3 region: CATHVKLAGGYNEQFF. CDR3 coding DNA: TGTGCCACCCATGTCAAGCTAGCGGGGGGCTACAATGAGCAGTTCTTC. The rearrangement uses TRBV19 and TRBJ2-1, with TRBD2 matching 11 bases. After removal of 10 bases from V and 3 bases from J, the junction contained 11 bases not matched to a gene. The CDR3 loop spans 16 amino acids. Germline CDR1 and CDR2: LNHDA and SQIVND (reference sequence).

This clone was detected only once. The V call is TRBV7-3, the J call TRBJ2-7; a possible D gene is TRBD2 (5 bases). Germline-derived CDR1 and CDR2 are SGHTA and FQGTGA. Deletions cut 2 bases from V and 7 bases from J, with 9 bases between. This CDR3 has 12 amino acids. The CDR3 region is CASSLGGGEQYF. CDR3 DNA sequence: TGTGCCAGCAGCTTAGGAGGTGGGGAGCAGTACTTC.

J is TRBJ1-1 and V is TRBV7-2; a weak D match, TRBD1 (6 bases). The germline V gene encodes CDR1 SGHTA and CDR2 FQGNSA. The V and J ends lost 8 bases and 7 bases respectively, with 17 bases between them. The CDR3 loop spans 13 amino acids. CDR3 sequence: CASSTRGKVEAFF. The DNA of the CDR3 is TGTGCCAGCTCCACGAGGGGGAAGGTTGAAGCTTTCTTT.

The V call is TRBV2, the J call TRBJ1-5; D is uncertain. Trimming shortened V by 4 bases and J by 1 base, and 17 bases separated the two germline ends. The germline gives CDR1 SNHLY, CDR2 FYNNEI. CDR3 size: 17 residues. The CDR3 reads CASSAGRRGLSNQPQHF. DNA of the CDR3: TGTGCCAGCAGTGCCGGTAGGCGAGGTCTGAGCAATCAGCCCCAGCATTTT. Drawing the rest from reference TRBV2 and TRBJ1-5, the complete variable domain is EPEVTQTPSHQVTQMGQEVILRCVPISNHLYFYWYRQILGQKVEFLVSFYNNEISEKSEIFDDQFSVERPDGSNFTLKIRSTKLEDSAMYFCASSAGRRGLSNQPQHFGDGTRLSIL.

This clone has a single count. This rearrangement joins TRBV5-1 to TRBJ2-1; TRBD2 matches at 7 bases. Unmatched junction bases numbered 4, after V lost 4 bases and J lost 3 bases. CDR1 SGHRS and CDR2 YFSETQ come from the germline V gene. This CDR3 region has 14 residues. The CDR3 DNA reads TGCGCCAGCAGCGACGGCGGGGGCTACAATGAGCAGTTCTTC. Amino acids: CASSDGGGYNEQFF.

The chain recombines TRBV2 with TRBJ1-1, with D maybe TRBD1 (5 bases). Trimming removed 8 bases from V and 3 bases from J, with 13 bases in between. Germline V gene lookup returns CDR1 SNHLY and CDR2 FYNNEI. This CDR3 is built from 13 residues. CDR3 amino acids: CASGGGFDTEAFF. CDR3 bases: TGTGCCAGCGGGGGGGGTTTTGACACTGAAGCTTTCTTT. Full variable domain (rest looked up from reference TRBV2 and TRBJ1-1): EPEVTQTPSHQVTQMGQEVILRCVPISNHLYFYWYRQILGQKVEFLVSFYNNEISEKSEIFDDQFSVERPDGSNFTLKIRSTKLEDSAMYFCASGGGFDTEAFFGQGTRLTVV.

This clone appeared a few times. The V and J genes are TRBV3-1 (or the pseudogene TRBV3-2) and TRBJ1-5; tentatively, D is TRBD1 (6 bases). Per the germline V gene, CDR1 is LGHDT and CDR2 is YNNKEL (reference sequence). Trimming cost V 3 bases and J 9 bases, with 15 bases left between them. CDR3 size: 14 residues. The chain's CDR3 is CASSHRTARLPQHF. Written as DNA, the CDR3 is TGTGCCAGCAGCCACCGGACAGCCAGGCTGCCCCAGCATTTT.

The chain combines TRBV5-1 with TRBJ1-5; a possible D gene is TRBD1 (6 bases). V gave up 0 bases and J gave up 9 bases, with 13 bases separating them. This CDR3 spans 14 amino acids. Germline-derived CDR1 and CDR2 are SGHRS and YFSETQ. CDR3 sequence reads: CASSLGQGSWPQHF. In DNA form, the CDR3 reads TGCGCCAGCAGCTTGGGCCAGGGGTCTTGGCCCCAGCATTTT.